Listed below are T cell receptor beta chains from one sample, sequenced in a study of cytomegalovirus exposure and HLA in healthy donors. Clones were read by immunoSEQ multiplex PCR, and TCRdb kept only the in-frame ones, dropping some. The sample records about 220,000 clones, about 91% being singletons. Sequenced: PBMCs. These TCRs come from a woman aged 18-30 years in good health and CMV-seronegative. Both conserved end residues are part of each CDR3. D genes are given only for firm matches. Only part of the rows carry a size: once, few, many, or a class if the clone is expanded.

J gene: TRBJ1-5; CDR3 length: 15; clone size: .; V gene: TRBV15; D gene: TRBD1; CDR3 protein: CATSRDRGASQPQHF; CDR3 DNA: TGTGCCACCAGCAGGGACAGGGGAGCGAGTCAGCCCCAGCATTTT
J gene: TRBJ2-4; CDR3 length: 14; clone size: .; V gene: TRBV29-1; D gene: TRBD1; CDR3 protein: CSCQGQGVENIQYF; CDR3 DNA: TGCAGCTGCCAGGGACAGGGTGTCGAAAACATTCAGTACTTC
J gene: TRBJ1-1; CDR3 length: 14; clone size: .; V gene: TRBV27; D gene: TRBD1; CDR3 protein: CASRITTGYTEAFF; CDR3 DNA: TGTGCCAGCAGAATAACGACAGGGTATACTGAAGCTTTCTTT
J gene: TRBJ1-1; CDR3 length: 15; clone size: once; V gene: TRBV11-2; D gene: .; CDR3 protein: CASSLGRGWDTEAFF; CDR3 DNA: TGTGCCAGCAGCTTAGGGAGGGGCTGGGACACTGAAGCTTTCTTT
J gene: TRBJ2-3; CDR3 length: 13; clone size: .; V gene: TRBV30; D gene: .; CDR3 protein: CAWSRGITDTQYF; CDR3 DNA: TGTGCCTGGTCACGGGGAATCACAGATACGCAGTATTTT
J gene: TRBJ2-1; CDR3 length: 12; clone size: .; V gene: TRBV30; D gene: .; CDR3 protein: CAWTSQGNEQFF; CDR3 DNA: TGTGCCTGGACGTCTCAGGGCAATGAGCAGTTCTTC
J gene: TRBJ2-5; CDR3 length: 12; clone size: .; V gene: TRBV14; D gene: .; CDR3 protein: CASSQFKETQYF; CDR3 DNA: TGTGCCAGCAGCCAATTCAAAGAGACCCAGTACTTC
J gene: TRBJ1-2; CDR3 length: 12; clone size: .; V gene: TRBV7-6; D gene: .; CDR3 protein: CASSPTGNGYTF; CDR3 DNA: TGTGCCAGCAGCCCTACAGGGAATGGCTACACCTTC
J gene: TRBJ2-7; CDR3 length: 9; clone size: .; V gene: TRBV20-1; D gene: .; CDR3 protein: CSLVCEQYF; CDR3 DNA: TGCAGTCTAGTTTGCGAGCAGTACTTC
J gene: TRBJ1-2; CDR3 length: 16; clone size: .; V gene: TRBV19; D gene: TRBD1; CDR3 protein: CASSKTGQGANYGYTF; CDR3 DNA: TGTGCCAGTAGCAAAACGGGACAGGGGGCTAACTATGGCTACACCTTC
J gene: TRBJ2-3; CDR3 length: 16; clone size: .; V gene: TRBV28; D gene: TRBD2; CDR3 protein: CASSGRLAGTTDTQYF; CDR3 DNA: TGTGCCAGCAGTGGGCGGCTAGCGGGAACCACAGATACGCAGTATTTT